These 24 T cell receptor beta chains came from one sample sequenced in a study of blood T cell repertoires in COVID-19. The data were produced by immunoSEQ multiplex PCR, yet TCRdb's version contains in-frame clones alone and is incomplete. The sample includes around 150,000 clones, approximately 86% of them seen just once. What was sequenced was peripheral blood. The receptors originated from a man aged 18 to 29 with acute or convalescent COVID-19.

This chain links TRBV29-1 with TRBJ2-1; 9 bases are a match to TRBD1. This CDR3 is 14 amino acids long. Germline assignment: CDR1 SQVTM and CDR2 ANQGSEA. With 1 base clipped from V and 8 bases from J, the junction kept 6 bases outside the gene matches. The CDR3 region has the DNA TGCAGCGTTGAAGGCGGGACAGGGTTGGATGAGCAGTTCTTC. Its protein is CSVEGGTGLDEQFF.

V and J are TRBV2 and TRBJ2-7; TRBD2 might be the D (6 bases). Germline values: CDR1 SNHLY, CDR2 FYNNEI. The CDR3 is 14 amino acids. V was pared by 4 bases and J by 4 bases, with 14 bases between. The CDR3 bases are TGTGCCAGCAGTGGGAGGGCTTCCAGTTACGAGCAGTACGTC. This codes for CASSGRASSYEQYV.

V usage is TRBV6-1 and J usage is TRBJ2-7; D is possibly TRBD1 (6 bases). Trimming stripped 3 bases from V and 2 bases from J, with 14 bases between. Germline V gives CDR1 MNHNS, CDR2 SASEGT. The CDR3 runs 15 residues. CDR3 sequence: CASSESTGPAYEQYF. The CDR3 coding sequence is TGTGCCAGCAGTGAGAGCACAGGGCCGGCCTACGAGCAGTACTTC.

This chain links TRBV13 with TRBJ2-1; TRBD2 agrees at 13 bases. Per the germline V gene, CDR1 is PRHDT and CDR2 is FYEKMQ (reference sequence). J gave up 7 bases and V 4 bases, and 7 bases lay outside the gene matches. There are 16 residues in the CDR3. CDR3 sequence: CASSSRLAGGFNEQFF. CDR3 DNA sequence: TGTGCCAGCAGCTCCAGACTAGCGGGGGGCTTTAATGAGCAGTTCTTC. The full variable domain, with the rest looked up from reference TRBV13 and TRBJ2-1, is AAGVIQSPRHLIKEKRETATLKCYPIPRHDTVYWYQQGPGQDPQFLISFYEKMQSDKGSIPDRFSAQQFSDYHSELNMSSLELGDSALYFCASSSRLAGGFNEQFFGPGTRLTVL.

The chain couples TRBV30 to TRBJ1-2; 7 bases agree with TRBD1. CDR1 and CDR2 (germline): GTSNPN, SVGIG (reference sequence). CDR3 length equals 13 residues. After removal of 4 bases from V and 7 bases from J, the junction contained 9 bases not matched to a gene. Written as DNA, the CDR3 is TGTGCCTGGAACCCGACAGGGAATTCTGGCTACACCTTC. It codes for CAWNPTGNSGYTF.

This clone was seen a few times. The chain employs TRBV7-3 and TRBJ1-1; D gene unclear. The V gene lost 2 bases and the J gene lost 6 bases, with 10 bases spanning the gap. CDR1 and CDR2 (germline): SGHTA, FQGTGA. The CDR3 runs 13 residues. This CDR3 is CASSLGVGAEAFF. As DNA, the CDR3 is TGTGCCAGCAGCTTAGGGGTGGGAGCTGAAGCTTTCTTT.

The rearrangement links TRBV7-9 to TRBJ2-7; D is undetermined. V lost 2 bases and J lost 2, with 16 bases in between. CDR1 and CDR2 from the germline V gene are SEHNR and FQNEAQ (reference sequence). The CDR3 contains 16 residues. CDR3 region: CASSLLGGQETYEQYF. Here the CDR3 DNA reads TGTGCCAGCAGCTTATTGGGTGGCCAGGAAACCTACGAGCAGTACTTC.

The chain joins TRBV9 to TRBJ1-6; TRBD1 might be the D (6 bases). V gave up 0 bases and J gave up 9 bases, with 10 bases separating them. The CDR3 runs to 14 residues. Per germline, CDR1 SGDLS and CDR2 YYNGEE. The CDR3 is CASSVGTATSPLHF. In DNA form, the CDR3 reads TGTGCCAGCAGCGTAGGGACAGCGACTTCACCCCTCCACTTT. The full variable domain, with the rest looked up from reference TRBV9 and TRBJ1-6, is DSGVTQTPKHLITATGQRVTLRCSPRSGDLSVYWYQQSLDQGLQFLIQYYNGEERAKGNILERFSAQQFPDLHSELNLSSLELGDSALYFCASSVGTATSPLHFGNGTRLTVT.

This clone was observed a single time. This chain joins TRBV3-1 (or the pseudogene TRBV3-2) and TRBJ2-2; D is unclear. Trimming removed 5 bases from V and 4 bases from J, with 8 bases in between. Germline CDR1 is LGHDT and CDR2 is YNNKEL (reference sequence). This CDR3 has 13 amino acids. The CDR3 is CASSSHSTGELFF. CDR3 in DNA: TGTGCCAGCAGCTCCCACTCCACCGGGGAGCTGTTTTTT.

The J gene is TRBJ1-1, the V gene TRBV7-6; a possible D gene is TRBD1 (6 bases). Germline lookup yields CDR1 SGHVS and CDR2 FNYEAQ. Trimming pared 0 bases from V and 1 base from J, leaving 6 bases between. This CDR3 has 14 residues. The CDR3 here is CASSLAGQNTEAFF. The DNA for the CDR3 is TGTGCCAGCAGCTTAGCGGGACAGAACACTGAAGCTTTCTTT.

The chain links TRBV4-1 to TRBJ2-3; no definite D call. Trimming removed 5 bases from V and 4 bases from J, with 13 bases in between. Germline V lookup: CDR1 MGHRA, CDR2 YSYEKL. There are 14 residues in the CDR3. DNA of the CDR3: TGCGCCAGCAGCACTCGGCAGGTCCCAGATACGCAGTATTTT. This gives the protein CASSTRQVPDTQYF.

The genes are TRBV19 and TRBJ1-5, with 7 positions matching TRBD1. V lost 6 bases to trimming and J lost 2 bases; unmatched junction nucleotides: 7. This CDR3 region has 15 residues. CDR1 and CDR2 (germline): LNHDA, SQIVND (reference sequence). The DNA for the CDR3 is TGTGCCAGTAGATTCGAAGACAGGGGCAATCAGCCCCAGCATTTT. It translates to CASRFEDRGNQPQHF.

In its sample, this clone was seen a few times. This chain connects TRBV19 to TRBJ1-6, with a tentative D call TRBD1 (5 bases). V lost 3 bases to trimming and J lost 10 bases, with 13 bases between them. This CDR3 has 14 amino acids. CDR1 and CDR2 from the germline V gene are LNHDA and SQIVND (reference sequence). CDR3: CASSIWQGGSPLHF. The DNA of the CDR3 is TGTGCCAGTAGTATTTGGCAGGGCGGCTCACCCCTCCACTTT.

The V call is TRBV5-4, the J call TRBJ2-7; no clear D. Germline-derived CDR1 and CDR2 are SGHNT and YYREEE (reference sequence). The CDR3 is made up of 12 amino acids. V shed 1 base and J shed 7 bases, with 9 bases lying between them. CDR3 sequence: CASSLKLLEQYV. For the CDR3, the DNA is TGTGCCAGCAGCTTGAAGCTTCTGGAGCAGTACGTC.

This sequence joins TRBV6-5 and TRBJ2-7; 10 positions agree with TRBD1. Per the germline V gene, CDR1 is MNHEY and CDR2 is SVGAGI. The V gene end was trimmed by 10 bases and the J gene end by 4 bases; junction bases not matched to a gene: 10. The CDR3 consists of 14 residues. The CDR3 sequence: CATQRDRGRYEQYF. The CDR3 DNA reads TGTGCCACCCAGCGCGACAGGGGGCGATACGAGCAGTACTTC.

This sequence joins TRBV6-5 and TRBJ2-1; D remains unclear. V was pared by 5 bases and J by 2 bases, with 4 bases between. The CDR3 totals 12 residues. CDR1 and CDR2 from the germline V gene are MNHEY and SVGAGI. In DNA form, the CDR3 reads TGTGCCAGCAGTCCCGCCTACAATGAGCAGTTCTTC. It encodes CASSPAYNEQFF.

This sequence joins TRBV5-6 and TRBJ1-5; 7 bases match TRBD1. CDR3 length equals 16 residues. J lost 1 base, V lost 0 bases, and 4 bases had no gene match. Germline CDR1 and CDR2: SGHDT and YYEEEE. The CDR3 DNA follows: TGTGCCAGCAGCTTGGGGGGGACAGAAAGCAATCAGCCCCAGCATTTT. It encodes CASSLGGTESNQPQHF.

V usage is TRBV5-1 and J usage is TRBJ2-3, with D tentatively TRBD2 (6 bases). Germline CDR1 is SGHRS and CDR2 is YFSETQ. Trimming pared 5 bases from V and 4 bases from J, leaving 20 bases between. The CDR3 is made up of 16 amino acids. The CDR3 nucleotides read TGCGCCAGCAGTCCCGGCCCTCACACTAGCCCAGATACGCAGTATTTT. Translated, it gives CASSPGPHTSPDTQYF.

The chain recombines TRBV5-1 with TRBJ1-5; D perhaps matches TRBD1 (6 bases). Trimming cost V 0 bases and J 11 bases, with 12 bases left between them. The germline V gene has CDR1 SGHRS and CDR2 YFSETQ. The CDR3 sequence is 13 residues long. Here the CDR3 reads CASSLAGGGSQHF. Here the CDR3 DNA reads TGCGCCAGCAGCTTGGCGGGCGGGGGCTCCCAGCATTTT. The full variable domain, in which reference TRBV5-1 and TRBJ1-5 provide the parts outside the CDR3, is KAGVTQTPRYLIKTRGQQVTLSCSPISGHRSVSWYQQTPGQGLQFLFEYFSETQRNKGNFPGRFSGRQFSNSRSEMNVSTLELGDSALYLCASSLAGGGSQHFGDGTRLSIL.

This clone was found once. The junction and the germline gene differ at one end; a read error may be behind it. The chain combines TRBV11-2 with TRBJ1-1, with D unclear. Germline CDR1 reads SGHAT; CDR2 reads FQNNGV. The CDR3 covers 13 residues. CDR3: CASSLTLNSEAFF. The CDR3 region has the DNA TGTGCCAGCAGCTTAACGCTGAACTCTGAAGCTTTCTTT.

The V call is TRBV5-1, the J call TRBJ1-2; TRBD1 might be the D (5 bases). There are 13 residues in the CDR3. In germline, CDR1 is SGHRS, CDR2 YFSETQ. V was trimmed by 1 base and J by 8 bases, leaving 12 bases between them. This CDR3 is CASSLSRVGGYTF. CDR3 coding DNA: TGCGCCAGCAGCTTGTCCAGGGTCGGCGGCTACACCTTC.

The V gene is TRBV19, the J gene TRBJ1-2, with 9 bases identical to TRBD1. Germline CDR1 LNHDA, CDR2 SQIVND (reference sequence). Trimming removed 3 bases from V and 4 bases from J; junction bases left unmatched: 6. This CDR3 region has 15 residues. The CDR3 protein is CASSINRGRAYGYTF. In nucleotides, the CDR3 is TGTGCCAGTAGTATCAACAGGGGGCGCGCCTATGGCTACACCTTC.

This clone has a count of ten or more. The rearrangement joins TRBV4-2 to TRBJ1-2; D is ambiguous. Germline values: CDR1 LGHNA, CDR2 YNFKEQ. The CDR3 consists of 16 residues. V was shortened by 0 bases and J by 5 bases, with 16 bases between the two germline ends. The CDR3 coding sequence is TGTGCCAGCAGCCAAGATAGGGCCAGAGGGTCTTATGGCTACACCTTC. The encoded protein is CASSQDRARGSYGYTF.

This clone was observed a handful of times. The V and J genes are TRBV27 and TRBJ1-1; 7 positions agree with TRBD1. V dropped 0 bases and J dropped 4; count of bases not matched to a gene: 5. This CDR3 has 15 residues. CDR1 and CDR2 from the germline V gene are MNHEY and SMNVEV (reference sequence). The DNA for the CDR3 is TGTGCCAGCAGTTTATCGTACAGGGGAGGCACTGAAGCTTTCTTT. Amino acids: CASSLSYRGGTEAFF.